The 5 T cell receptor beta chains given below trace back to one sample, sequenced in a study of cytomegalovirus exposure and HLA in healthy donors. The PCR employed 60 Vbeta primers together with 13 Jbeta primers. Some clones are missing from TCRdb's copy, which holds only in-frame ones; the method was immunoSEQ multiplex PCR. The sample has under 200,000 clones, around 80% seen once; the top ten hold about 1.7%. Sequencing was carried out using PBMCs. These receptors all stem from a young woman in good health and CMV-seronegative.

This chain uses TRBV21-1 with TRBJ2-7; the D call in the table, TRBD1, was not verified against the DNA. TRBV21-1 is reported as a pseudogene. The CDR3 consists of 19 residues. CDR3 coding DNA: TGTGCCAGCAGCAAAGTGCCCCTGAACAGGGGGGACGAAGCCTACGAGCAGTACGTC. Translated: CASSKVPLNRGDEAYEQYV.

The chain couples TRBV10-3 to TRBJ1-5; D is perhaps TRBD1 (5 bases). Germline CDR1 and CDR2: ENHRY and SYGVKD. V was pared by 0 bases and J by 5 bases, with 8 bases between. This CDR3 spans 14 amino acids. The CDR3: CAISESSRDQPQHF. The CDR3 DNA is TGTGCCATCAGTGAGTCGAGCAGGGATCAGCCCCAGCATTTT.

J is TRBJ2-7 and V is TRBV7-2; TRBD1 matches 7 bases. The CDR3 length is 13 residues. Losses at the gene ends were 4 bases for V and 5 bases for J; bases not matched to a gene: 5. Per the germline V gene, CDR1 is SGHTA and CDR2 is FQGNSA. DNA for the CDR3: TGTGCCAGCAGCTCAGAGGGGGCGCACGAGCAGTACTTC. Protein product: CASSSEGAHEQYF.

The CDR3 DNA sequence: TGTGCCAGCAGTGAACAGGGTAACACTGAAGCTTTCTTT. It specifies CASSEQGNTEAFF. The chain carries TRBV2 and TRBJ1-1; weak D call: TRBD1 (5 bases). V gave up 2 bases and J gave up 2 bases, with 6 bases separating them. CDR3 size: 13 residues. Per the germline V gene, CDR1 is SNHLY and CDR2 is FYNNEI.

The CDR3 protein is CAWSPIRVESGRAHEQFF. The CDR3 DNA sequence: TGTGCCTGGAGTCCCATCCGGGTCGAATCCGGGAGGGCACACGAGCAGTTCTTC. This sequence joins TRBV30 and TRBJ2-1; 8 bases align to TRBD2. Looked up from germline, CDR1 is GTSNPN and CDR2 is SVGIG (reference sequence). V shed 2 bases and J 10 bases; nucleotides not matched to a gene: 22. CDR3 length equals 18 residues.